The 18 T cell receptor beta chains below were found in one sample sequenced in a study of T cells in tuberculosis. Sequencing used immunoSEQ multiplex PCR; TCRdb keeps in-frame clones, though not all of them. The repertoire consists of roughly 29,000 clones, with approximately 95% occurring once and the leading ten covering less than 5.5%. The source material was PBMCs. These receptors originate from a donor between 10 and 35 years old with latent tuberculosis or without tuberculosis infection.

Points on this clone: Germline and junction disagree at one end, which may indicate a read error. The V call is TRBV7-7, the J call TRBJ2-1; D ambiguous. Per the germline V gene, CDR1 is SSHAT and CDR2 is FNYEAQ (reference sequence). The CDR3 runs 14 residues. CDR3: CASSLSRSHNEQFF. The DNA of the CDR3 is TGTGCTAGCAGCTTATCTAGATCCCACAATGAGCAGTTCTTC.

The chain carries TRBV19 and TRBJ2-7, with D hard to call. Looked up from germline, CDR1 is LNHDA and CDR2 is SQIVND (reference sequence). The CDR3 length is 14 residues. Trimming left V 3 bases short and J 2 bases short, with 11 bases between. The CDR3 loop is CASSIGQRTYEQYF. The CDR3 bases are TGTGCCAGTAGTATTGGGCAGAGAACCTACGAGCAGTACTTC.

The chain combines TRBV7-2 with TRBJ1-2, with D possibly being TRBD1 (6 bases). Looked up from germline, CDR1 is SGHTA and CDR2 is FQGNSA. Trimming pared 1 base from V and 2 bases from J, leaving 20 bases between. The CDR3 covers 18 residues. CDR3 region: CASSLGGLGGLENYGYTF. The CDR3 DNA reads TGTGCCAGCAGCTTAGGAGGTCTGGGGGGGCTCGAGAACTATGGCTACACCTTC.

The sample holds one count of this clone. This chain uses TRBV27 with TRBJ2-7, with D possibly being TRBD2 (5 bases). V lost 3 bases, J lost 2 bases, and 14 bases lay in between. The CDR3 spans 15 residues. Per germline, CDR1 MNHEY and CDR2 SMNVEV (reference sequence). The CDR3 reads CASSFVRGSPYEQYF. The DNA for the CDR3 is TGTGCCAGCAGTTTTGTTCGAGGGTCCCCCTACGAGCAGTACTTC.

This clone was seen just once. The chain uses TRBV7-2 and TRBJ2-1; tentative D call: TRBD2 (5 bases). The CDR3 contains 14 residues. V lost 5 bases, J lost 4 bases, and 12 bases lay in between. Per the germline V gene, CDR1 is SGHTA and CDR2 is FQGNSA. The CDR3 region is CASSLGLIYNEQFF. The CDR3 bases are TGTGCCAGCAGCCTCGGACTTATTTACAATGAGCAGTTCTTC. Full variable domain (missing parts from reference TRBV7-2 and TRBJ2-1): GAGVSQSPSNKVTEKGKDVELRCDPISGHTALYWYRQSLGQGLEFLIYFQGNSAPDKSGLPSDRFSAERTGGSVSTLTIQRTQQEDSAVYLCASSLGLIYNEQFFGPGTRLTVL.

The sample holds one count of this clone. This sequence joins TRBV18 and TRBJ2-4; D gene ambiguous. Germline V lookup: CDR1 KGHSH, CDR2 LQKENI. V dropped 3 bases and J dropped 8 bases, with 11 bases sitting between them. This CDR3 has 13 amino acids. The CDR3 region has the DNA TGTGCCAGCTCACCCAGGCCAACGGACATTCAGTACTTC. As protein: CASSPRPTDIQYF. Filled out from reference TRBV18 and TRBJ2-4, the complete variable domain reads NAGVMQNPRHLVRRRGQEARLRCSPMKGHSHVYWYRQLPEEGLKFMVYLQKENIIDESGMPKERFSAEFPKEGPSILRIQQVVRGDSAAYFCASSPRPTDIQYFGAGTRLSVL.

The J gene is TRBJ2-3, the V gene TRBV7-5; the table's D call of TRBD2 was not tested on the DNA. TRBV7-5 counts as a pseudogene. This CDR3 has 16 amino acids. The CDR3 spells CVRSLAKRGGTDTQYF. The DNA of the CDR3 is TGTGTCAGAAGCTTAGCGAAGCGGGGGGGCACAGATACGCAGTATTTT.

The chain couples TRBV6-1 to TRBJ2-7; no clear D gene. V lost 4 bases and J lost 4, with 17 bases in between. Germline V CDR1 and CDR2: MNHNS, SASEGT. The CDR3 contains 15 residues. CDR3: CASSGARWISYEQYF. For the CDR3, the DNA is TGTGCCAGCAGTGGTGCCAGGTGGATTTCGTACGAGCAGTACTTC.

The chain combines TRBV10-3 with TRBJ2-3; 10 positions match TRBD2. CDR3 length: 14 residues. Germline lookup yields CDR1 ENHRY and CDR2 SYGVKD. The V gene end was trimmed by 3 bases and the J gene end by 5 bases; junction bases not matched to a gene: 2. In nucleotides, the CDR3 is TGTGCCATCAGTGACGTAGCGGGGGGAGATACGCAGTATTTT. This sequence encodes CAISDVAGGDTQYF.

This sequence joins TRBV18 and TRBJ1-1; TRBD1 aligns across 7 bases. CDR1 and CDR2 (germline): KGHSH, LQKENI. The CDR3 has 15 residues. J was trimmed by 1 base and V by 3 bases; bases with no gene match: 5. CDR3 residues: CASSPRTGENTEAFF. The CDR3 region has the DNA TGTGCCAGCTCACCTCGGACAGGTGAGAACACTGAAGCTTTCTTT.

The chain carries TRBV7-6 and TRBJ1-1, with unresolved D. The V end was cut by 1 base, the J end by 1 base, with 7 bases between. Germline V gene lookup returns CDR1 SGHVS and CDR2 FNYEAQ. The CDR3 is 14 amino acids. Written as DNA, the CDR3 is TGTGCCAGCAGCTTAGTGATAGAGAACACTGAAGCTTTCTTT. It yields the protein CASSLVIENTEAFF.

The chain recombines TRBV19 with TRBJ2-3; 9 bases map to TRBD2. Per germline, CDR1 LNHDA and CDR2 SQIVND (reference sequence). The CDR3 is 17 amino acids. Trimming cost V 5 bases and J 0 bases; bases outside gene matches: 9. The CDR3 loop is CASSGSGTSRSTDTQYF. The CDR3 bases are TGTGCCAGTAGTGGTAGCGGGACTAGCAGAAGCACAGATACGCAGTATTTT.

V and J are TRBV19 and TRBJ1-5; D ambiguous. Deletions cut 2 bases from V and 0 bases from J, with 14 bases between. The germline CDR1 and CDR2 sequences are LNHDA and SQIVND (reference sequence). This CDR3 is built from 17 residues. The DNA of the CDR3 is TGTGCCAGTAGTATACCATTCATCAGGAATAGCAATCAGCCCCAGCATTTT. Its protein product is CASSIPFIRNSNQPQHF.

Written as DNA, the CDR3 is TGTGCCTGGAGATGGGCGGGGGCCACAGATACGCAGTATTTT. Translation gives CAWRWAGATDTQYF. The chain carries TRBV30 and TRBJ2-3; TRBD2 might be the D (7 bases). CDR1 GTSNPN and CDR2 SVGIG come from the germline V gene (reference sequence). This CDR3 spans 14 amino acids. Trimming took 3 bases from V and 2 from J, leaving 12 bases between them.

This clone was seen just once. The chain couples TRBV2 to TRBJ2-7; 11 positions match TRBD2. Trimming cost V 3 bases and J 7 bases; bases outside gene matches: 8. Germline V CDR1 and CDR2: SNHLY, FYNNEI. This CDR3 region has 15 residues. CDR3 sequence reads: CASSDLLAGVKEQYF. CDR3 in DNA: TGTGCCAGCAGTGACCTACTAGCGGGAGTGAAAGAGCAGTACTTC.

CDR3 sequence reads: CATSRVYPSVPGDSPLHF. CDR3 DNA sequence: TGTGCCACCAGCAGAGTTTACCCTTCCGTCCCGGGGGACTCACCCCTCCACTTT. V gene TRBV15 combines with J gene TRBJ1-6; maybe TRBD1 (5 bases). There are 18 residues in the CDR3. V lost 1 base, J lost 10 bases, and 23 bases lay in between. Looked up from germline, CDR1 is LNHNV and CDR2 is YYDKDF (reference sequence).

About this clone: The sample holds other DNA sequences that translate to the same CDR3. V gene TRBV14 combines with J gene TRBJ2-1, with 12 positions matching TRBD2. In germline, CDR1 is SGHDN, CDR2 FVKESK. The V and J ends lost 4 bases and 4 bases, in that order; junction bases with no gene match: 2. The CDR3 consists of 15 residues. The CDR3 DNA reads TGTGCCAGCAGCCGACTAGCGGGAGAGTACAATGAGCAGTTCTTC. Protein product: CASSRLAGEYNEQFF.

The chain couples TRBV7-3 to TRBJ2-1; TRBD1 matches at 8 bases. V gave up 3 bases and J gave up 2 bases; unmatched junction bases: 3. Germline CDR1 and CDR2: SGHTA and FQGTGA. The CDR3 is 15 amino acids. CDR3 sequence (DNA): TGTGCCAGCAGCTTTGACAGGGGCCCCTACAATGAGCAGTTCTTC. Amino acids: CASSFDRGPYNEQFF.